This TCR beta chain emerged from a study of shared clonotypes between healthy human individuals. Study-wide results and caveats: Large sequencing depth failed to make sorted-subset sequencing complete, rarefaction showed.

The germline CDR1 and CDR2 sequences are GTSNPN and SVGIG (reference sequence). This CDR3 has 12 residues. Trimming took 3 bases from V and 8 from J, leaving 13 bases between them. This clone occurred once. Its antigen is unknown. CD45RO-negative CD8 cells positively selected for CCR7 made up the naive population, which excluded terminally differentiated effector memory CD45RA+ cells. Sequenced by immunoSEQ multiplex PCR; TCRdb stores in-frame clones only, minus some. The sample includes roughly 890,000 clones, approximately 92% of them seen just once. The sequenced sample consisted of naive CD8+ T cells sorted from blood. The origin of this receptor is a man aged 25 to 40 in good health. The chain carries TRBV30 and TRBJ1-1, with D uncertain. The CDR3 bases are TGTGCCTGGAGCCCCATTACTGGAGAAGCTTTCTTT. It specifies CAWSPITGEAFF. The variable domain in full, with the rest retrieved from reference TRBV30 and TRBJ1-1, is SQTIHQWPATLVQPVGSPLSLECTVEGTSNPNLYWYRQAAGRGLQLLFYSVGIGQISSEVPQNLSASRPQDRQFILSSKKLLLSDSGFYLCAWSPITGEAFFGQGTRLTVV.